These 27 T cell receptor beta chains were sequenced from one sample in a study of human T cells and chemical hapten exposure. Time point specified: patch test 3, about 24 weeks after DPC sensitization. Described treatment: therapeutic diphenylcyclopropenone sensitization with weekly scalp DPC. TCRdb analysed the RACE reads with MiXCR anew, one entry per CDR3 protein. The sample lists about 90,000 distinct CDR3 sequences; under 13% were seen once. The input for sequencing was whole blood, taken in connection with sensitization to the hapten diphenylcyclopropenone (DPC). Receptor source: a woman in her 30s with alopecia areata. Some clones in this sample may be carry-over from other donors' samples.

Ten or more counts support this clonotype. The chain couples TRBV7-9 to TRBJ2-1; 9 positions agree with TRBD1. Germline-derived CDR1 and CDR2 are SEHNR and FQNEAQ (reference sequence). The trim removed 6 bases at V and 5 bases at J, leaving 11 bases unmatched. This CDR3 is built from 16 residues. The CDR3 sequence is CASRPPGTGLDNEQFF. Written as DNA, the CDR3 is TGTGCCAGCAGACCTCCTGGGACAGGGCTGGACAATGAGCAGTTCTTC.

The chain combines TRBV6-1 with TRBJ2-5; 8 bases align to TRBD1. The V and J ends lost 11 bases and 9 bases, in that order; junction bases with no gene match: 11. The CDR3 loop spans 12 amino acids. CDR1 is MNHNS and CDR2 is SASEGT in the germline V gene. CDR3 in amino acids: CAVRDRLWSQYF. The CDR3 region has the DNA TGTGCCGTCCGGGACAGGCTTTGGTCCCAGTACTTC.

This clonotype appeared many times. The V gene is TRBV6-2 or TRBV6-3, the J gene TRBJ2-3; D might be TRBD2 (6 bases). V was clipped by 4 bases and J by 2 bases, with 16 bases between them. Germline V gene sequence: CDR1 MNHEY, CDR2 SVGEGT. The CDR3 is 16 amino acids. The CDR3 loop is CASSSPAGLFTDTQYF. CDR3 nucleotides: TGTGCCAGCAGTTCTCCAGCGGGCCTTTTCACAGATACGCAGTATTTT.

The rearrangement links TRBV18 to TRBJ2-7; 7 nucleotides line up with TRBD1. Germline V gene lookup returns CDR1 KGHSH and CDR2 LQKENI. The CDR3 has 17 residues. Unmatched junction bases numbered 15, after V lost 1 base and J lost 6 bases. The CDR3 DNA reads TGTGCCAGCTCACCACTTCAACCGACAGGGTTTCTTCTCGAGCAGTACTTC. Its protein is CASSPLQPTGFLLEQYF. Full variable domain (rest looked up from reference TRBV18 and TRBJ2-7): NAGVMQNPRHLVRRRGQEARLRCSPMKGHSHVYWYRQLPEEGLKFMVYLQKENIIDESGMPKERFSAEFPKEGPSILRIQQVVRGDSAAYFCASSPLQPTGFLLEQYFGPGTRLTVT.

This clonotype was found a few times. This chain connects TRBV18 to TRBJ2-7; D not certain. From germline, CDR1 is KGHSH and CDR2 LQKENI. The germline V and J ends were trimmed by 4 bases and 2 bases, with 9 bases remaining between them. The CDR3 length is 13 residues. The CDR3 here is CASSLLETYEQYV. The CDR3 coding sequence is TGTGCCAGCTCACTGTTAGAGACCTACGAGCAGTACGTC.

This clonotype was picked up many times. This chain joins TRBV18 and TRBJ2-5; D possibly corresponds to TRBD2 (6 bases). V dropped 2 bases and J dropped 3 bases, with 10 bases sitting between them. The V gene's germline CDR1 is KGHSH and CDR2 LQKENI. This CDR3 spans 14 amino acids. CDR3 coding DNA: TGTGCCAGCTCACCATACACGGGAGAAGAGACCCAGTACTTC. This encodes CASSPYTGEETQYF.

The DNA of the CDR3 is TGTGCCAGCAGTTCCGGGACTCTCATTTACGAGCAGTACTTC. It encodes CASSSGTLIYEQYF. V gene TRBV5-6 combines with J gene TRBJ2-7, with a tentative D call TRBD2 (6 bases). Germline CDR1 and CDR2: SGHDT and YYEEEE. Deletions cut 5 bases from V and 4 bases from J, with 16 bases between. The CDR3 consists of 14 residues.

The chain links TRBV29-1 to TRBJ1-1; no reliable D call. This CDR3 comprises 13 residues. V gave up 3 bases and J gave up 1 base, with 9 bases separating them. Per the germline V gene, CDR1 is SQVTM and CDR2 is ANQGSEA. CDR3 region: CSVDEDPNTEAFF. CDR3 in DNA: TGCAGCGTTGATGAGGACCCGAACACTGAAGCTTTCTTT.

The sample holds a few counts of this clonotype. The gene calls are TRBV29-1 and TRBJ2-7, with 11 bases matching TRBD2. CDR3 length: 15 residues. V gave up 4 bases and J gave up 2 bases; unmatched junction bases: 7. In germline, CDR1 is SQVTM, CDR2 ANQGSEA. The CDR3: CSVGKGTSGAYEQYF. As DNA, the CDR3 is TGCAGCGTTGGCAAAGGGACTAGCGGAGCCTACGAGCAGTACTTC.

There are many counts of this clonotype. V usage is TRBV27 and J usage is TRBJ1-4, with TRBD1 identical over 10 bases. The germline CDR1 and CDR2 sequences are MNHEY and SMNVEV (reference sequence). This CDR3 region has 14 residues. Trimming removed 2 bases from V and 10 bases from J; junction bases left unmatched: 4. The CDR3 bases are TGTGCCAGCAGTTTAGGACAGGGGGTGGGAAAACTGTTTTTT. Translating it yields CASSLGQGVGKLFF.

This clonotype was detected only a few times. This chain uses TRBV27 with TRBJ1-1, with D tentatively TRBD1 (5 bases). The germline gives CDR1 MNHEY, CDR2 SMNVEV (reference sequence). Deletions cut 2 bases from V and 2 bases from J, with 21 bases between. This CDR3 has 18 residues. The DNA of the CDR3 is TGTGCCAGCAGTTTAAGGGCCGCTGTTACAGGAGAAAACACTGAAGCTTTCTTT. It specifies CASSLRAAVTGENTEAFF.

A remark on this clonotype: Germline and junction disagree at one end, which may indicate a read error. The chain combines TRBV28 with TRBJ2-7, with D maybe TRBD2 (6 bases). The CDR3 loop spans 12 amino acids. Germline CDR1 is MDHEN and CDR2 is SYDVKM. The CDR3 loop reads CASRPQAGPTHF. CDR3 bases: TGTGCCAGCAGACCCCAAGCGGGCCCAACGCACTTC.

A few counts support this clonotype. The chain carries TRBV7-6 and TRBJ2-3; 10 positions match TRBD2. The CDR3 is 15 residues long. From germline, CDR1 is SGHVS and CDR2 FNYEAQ. Trimming took 5 bases from V and 2 from J; bases not matched to a gene: 4. CDR3 in DNA: TGTGCCAGCAGCCTCAGCGGGGGGGCCACAGATACGCAGTATTTT. Translation gives CASSLSGGATDTQYF.

This clonotype was counted a few times. The chain links TRBV28 to TRBJ1-1; 7 nucleotides match TRBD1. V was pared by 6 bases and J by 1 base, with 8 bases of the junction left unmatched. CDR1 and CDR2 (germline): MDHEN, SYDVKM. CDR3 size: 15 residues. The CDR3 nucleotides read TGTGCCAGCAGCTATCCCCGGACAGGGAACACTGAAGCTTTCTTT. Translation gives CASSYPRTGNTEAFF.

This clonotype was detected ten times or more. The chain employs TRBV28 and TRBJ2-3, with no clear D. This CDR3 spans 15 amino acids. The germline V gene encodes CDR1 MDHEN and CDR2 SYDVKM. Trimming took 2 bases from V and 2 from J, leaving 11 bases between them. In DNA, the CDR3 is TGTGCCAGCAGTTTAAACCCCGATATCACAGATACGCAGTATTTT. The encoded protein is CASSLNPDITDTQYF.

V usage is TRBV6-1 and J usage is TRBJ1-1; D ambiguous. This CDR3 has 12 residues. The V gene's germline CDR1 is MNHNS and CDR2 SASEGT. V lost 1 base and J lost 10, with 10 bases in between. The CDR3 bases are TGTGCCAGCAGTGAAGACAATCCCGGAGCTTTCTTT. Encoded protein: CASSEDNPGAFF.

This clonotype was observed a few times. The J gene is TRBJ2-7, the V gene TRBV21-1; TRBD1, the D gene given by the table, was not confirmed from the DNA. TRBV21-1 counts as a pseudogene. This CDR3 contains 15 residues. This CDR3 is CASSGVRDRVYEQYF. In DNA, the CDR3 is TGTGCCAGCAGCGGAGTCCGGGACAGGGTCTACGAGCAGTACTTC.

In this sample, this clonotype turned up many times. The CDR3 DNA is TGCAGTGCTAGCGGTGCGGGAGGGTCAGATACGCAGTATTTT. Translating it yields CSASGAGGSDTQYF. The rearrangement joins TRBV20-1 to TRBJ2-3, with TRBD2 matching 9 bases. V lost 3 bases to trimming and J lost 4 bases; unmatched junction nucleotides: 5. This CDR3 contains 14 residues. Per the germline V gene, CDR1 is DFQATT and CDR2 is SNEGSKA (reference sequence).

The sample holds many counts of this clonotype. The chain recombines TRBV6-2 or TRBV6-3 with TRBJ2-3; 8 nucleotides match TRBD2. The CDR3 covers 14 residues. The junction had 12 bases not matched to a gene; V was cut back by 6 bases and J by 10 bases. Germline V gives CDR1 MNHEY, CDR2 SVGEGT. This CDR3 reads CASRTAGDLSAQYF. For the CDR3, the DNA is TGTGCCAGCAGGACAGCGGGGGACCTCAGTGCGCAGTATTTT.

J is TRBJ2-3 and V is TRBV7-9, with D uncertain. The germline gives CDR1 SEHNR, CDR2 FQNEAQ (reference sequence). The V end lost 6 bases, the J end lost 4 bases, and 14 bases lay between the germline ends. There are 14 residues in the CDR3. The CDR3 here is CASRNREYPDTQYF. The CDR3 coding sequence is TGTGCCAGCAGAAATAGAGAGTACCCAGATACGCAGTATTTT.

CDR3 sequence reads: CASSPGGQPISGNTIYF. CDR3 nucleotide sequence: TGTGCCAGCTCACCAGGGGGGCAACCCATTTCTGGAAACACCATATATTTT. The V and J genes are TRBV18 and TRBJ1-3; possible D gene TRBD1, 6 bases. Germline CDR1 and CDR2: KGHSH and LQKENI. The CDR3 spans 17 residues. The ends were cut back, 2 bases at V and 1 base at J, with 15 bases in the middle.

This clonotype occurred many times. This chain connects TRBV5-1 to TRBJ1-1, with D unresolved. The length of the CDR3 is 14 residues. CDR1 and CDR2 (germline): SGHRS, YFSETQ. V lost 0 bases and J lost 1, with 7 bases in between. This CDR3 reads CASSLGPTNTEAFF. The CDR3 region has the DNA TGCGCCAGCAGCTTGGGACCGACGAACACTGAAGCTTTCTTT. The entire variable domain, with the rest obtained from reference TRBV5-1 and TRBJ1-1, is as follows: KAGVTQTPRYLIKTRGQQVTLSCSPISGHRSVSWYQQTPGQGLQFLFEYFSETQRNKGNFPGRFSGRQFSNSRSEMNVSTLELGDSALYLCASSLGPTNTEAFFGQGTRLTVV.

This clonotype occurred many times. V is TRBV29-1 and J is TRBJ1-2, with D tentatively TRBD1 (5 bases). Germline CDR1 is SQVTM and CDR2 is ANQGSEA. V was pared by 2 bases and J by 7 bases, with 11 bases between. There are 12 residues in the CDR3. CDR3 sequence: CSVETGGVGYTF. The CDR3 nucleotides read TGCAGCGTTGAAACAGGCGGAGTTGGCTACACCTTC.

This clonotype was seen a few times. The chain recombines TRBV2 with TRBJ2-1; D possibly matches TRBD1 or TRBD2 (7 bases each). V gave up 6 bases and J gave up 0 bases, with 15 bases separating them. Germline CDR1 SNHLY, CDR2 FYNNEI. CDR3 size: 16 residues. CDR3 sequence: CASRRQGGSSYNEQFF. For the CDR3, the DNA is TGTGCCAGCAGGAGACAGGGCGGGAGCTCCTACAATGAGCAGTTCTTC.

Ten or more counts support this clonotype. This chain joins TRBV5-1 and TRBJ2-3; D might be TRBD1 (5 bases). The CDR3 consists of 13 residues. CDR1 is SGHRS and CDR2 is YFSETQ in the germline V gene. The V end lost 3 bases, the J end lost 3 bases, and 8 bases lay between the germline ends. For the CDR3, the DNA is TGCGCCAGCAGCTACCGACAGACAGATACGCAGTATTTT. Amino acid sequence: CASSYRQTDTQYF.

Ten or more counts support this clonotype. The chain joins TRBV29-1 to TRBJ2-1; the D is unclear. V was pared by 3 bases and J by 8 bases, with 14 bases between. The CDR3 covers 13 residues. The germline gives CDR1 SQVTM, CDR2 ANQGSEA. CDR3 coding DNA: TGCAGCGTTGAGGGCCAGATTGAAGATGAGCAGTTCTTC. This encodes CSVEGQIEDEQFF.

The table lists this clonotype with many counts. The chain employs TRBV5-1 and TRBJ2-5, with 12 bases identical to TRBD2. This CDR3 comprises 15 residues. Germline V gene sequence: CDR1 SGHRS, CDR2 YFSETQ. Germline trimming cut 5 bases from V and 0 bases from J; bases unmatched to any gene: 2. The CDR3 coding sequence is TGCGCCAGCAGGACTAGCGGGAGACACCAAGAGACCCAGTACTTC. Protein: CASRTSGRHQETQYF. The entire variable domain, with the rest obtained from reference TRBV5-1 and TRBJ2-5, is as follows: KAGVTQTPRYLIKTRGQQVTLSCSPISGHRSVSWYQQTPGQGLQFLFEYFSETQRNKGNFPGRFSGRQFSNSRSEMNVSTLELGDSALYLCASRTSGRHQETQYFGPGTRLLVL.